This TCR beta chain was profiled in a study of T cells in Graves' hyperthyroidism and ophthalmopathy. Study outcomes and limitations: By a 13 V-J model, ophthalmopathy was set apart from stable hyperthyroidism.

With respect to this clonotype: What it binds is unknown.

Amplification yielded TCR beta CDR3 regions, with RNA transcripts as the source. First-round RT-PCR with HTBI primers amplified the TCR CDR3 region. TCRdb re-called the multiplex PCR reads with MiXCR, one entry per CDR3 protein. Among about 610,000 distinct CDR3 sequences listed, 14% to 15% were seen once. The study excluded patients with uncontrolled infection, other autoimmune disease, pregnancy or lactation. Orbital computed tomography and thyroid ultrasound, together with serum TRAb and thyroxine and clinical symptoms, were used for diagnoses. PBMCs stemmed from 10 ml fresh peripheral blood. CDR3 length equals 14 residues. The ends lost 10 bases at V and 2 bases at J; junction bases unmatched: 10. CDR1 is ENHRY, CDR2 SYGVKD, per germline.

Sequencing input: blood. The chain employs TRBV10-3 and TRBJ2-7; 8 nucleotides agree with TRBD1. The TCR sequence derives from a middle-aged woman with Graves' ophthalmopathy. The CDR3 nucleotides read TGTGCCACAGGGGACAGGAGTGGGGCCTACGAGCAGTACTTC. This translates into CATGDRSGAYEQYF.